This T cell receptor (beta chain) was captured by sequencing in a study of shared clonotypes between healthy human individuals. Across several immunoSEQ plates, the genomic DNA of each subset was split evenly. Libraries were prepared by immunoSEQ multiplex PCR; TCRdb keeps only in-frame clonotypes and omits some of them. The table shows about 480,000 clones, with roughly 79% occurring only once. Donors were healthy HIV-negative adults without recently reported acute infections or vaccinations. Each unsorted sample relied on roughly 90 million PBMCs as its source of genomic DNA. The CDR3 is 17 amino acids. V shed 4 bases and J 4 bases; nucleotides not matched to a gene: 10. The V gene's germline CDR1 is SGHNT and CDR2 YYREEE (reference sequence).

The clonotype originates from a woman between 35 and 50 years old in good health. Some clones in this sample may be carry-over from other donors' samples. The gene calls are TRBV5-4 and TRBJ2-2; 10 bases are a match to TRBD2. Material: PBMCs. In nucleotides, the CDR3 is TGTGCCAGCAGCCCGTGGGGGCTAGCGGGAGTCACCGGGGAGCTGTTTTTT. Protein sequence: CASSPWGLAGVTGELFF.